The 15 T cell receptor beta chains below all came from one sample that was sequenced in a study of shared clonotypes between healthy human individuals. Repertoires were generated with immunoSEQ multiplex PCR, while TCRdb's copy carries only in-frame clones and drops some. The sample lists millions of clones; around 93% were seen once. CD45RO-negative, CCR7-positively selected cells formed the naive CD8 fraction, excluding terminally differentiated effector memory CD45RA+ cells. Sequenced sample: naive CD8+ T cells from PBMCs. The receptors here all came from a man aged 18 to 30 in good health. Some clones in this sample may be carry-over from other donors' samples.

The V gene is TRBV15, the J gene TRBJ1-1; no reliable D call. The CDR3 length is 11 residues. V shed 0 bases and J shed 10 bases, with 6 bases lying between them. In germline, CDR1 is LNHNV, CDR2 YYDKDF (reference sequence). This CDR3 is CATSRDRGAFF. CDR3 nucleotide sequence: TGTGCCACCAGCAGAGATAGAGGAGCTTTCTTT. Full variable domain (missing parts from reference TRBV15 and TRBJ1-1): DAMVIQNPRYQVTQFGKPVTLSCSQTLNHNVMYWYQQKSSQAPKLLFHYYDKDFNNEADTPDNFQSRRPNTSFCFLDIRSPGLGDTAMYLCATSRDRGAFFGQGTRLTVV.

The chain employs TRBV7-9 and TRBJ2-1; 7 nucleotides align to TRBD2. Germline V lookup: CDR1 SEHNR, CDR2 FQNEAQ (reference sequence). The CDR3 consists of 16 residues. Unmatched junction bases numbered 15, after V lost 3 bases and J lost 10 bases. The CDR3 bases are TGTGCCAGCAGCTTTACGGGAGGACTAGAACTACTAGAGCAGTTCTTC. Translated: CASSFTGGLELLEQFF.

The chain uses TRBV10-3 and TRBJ1-2; 10 positions agree with TRBD1. The CDR3 spans 15 residues. V trimming: 3 bases; J trimming: 7 bases; junction bases outside the gene matches: 8. CDR1 ENHRY and CDR2 SYGVKD come from the germline V gene. The CDR3 loop reads CAISDVGTGDSGYTF. The DNA for the CDR3 is TGTGCCATCAGTGACGTTGGGACAGGGGATTCTGGCTACACCTTC.

The V and J genes are TRBV4-1 and TRBJ2-1; TRBD2 aligns across 14 bases. Germline-derived CDR1 and CDR2 are MGHRA and YSYEKL. This CDR3 region has 16 residues. With V trimmed by 4 bases and J by 7 bases, 6 bases remained unmatched. CDR3 sequence: CASSLPTSGRDNEQFF. In DNA form, the CDR3 reads TGCGCCAGCAGCCTACCGACTAGCGGGAGGGATAATGAGCAGTTCTTC.

To note about this clone: This sample also contains other DNA sequences that code for the same CDR3. This sequence joins TRBV5-1 and TRBJ2-2; the D is unclear. This CDR3 region has 14 residues. Trimming removed 4 bases at V and 6 bases at J, with 13 bases between. CDR1 and CDR2 from the germline V gene are SGHRS and YFSETQ. The CDR3 nucleotides are TGCGCCAGCAGCCTGAGTCGTGCGGCCGGGGAGCTGTTTTTT. Its protein product is CASSLSRAAGELFF. Full variable domain (remainder filled in from reference TRBV5-1 and TRBJ2-2): KAGVTQTPRYLIKTRGQQVTLSCSPISGHRSVSWYQQTPGQGLQFLFEYFSETQRNKGNFPGRFSGRQFSNSRSEMNVSTLELGDSALYLCASSLSRAAGELFFGEGSRLTVL.

The gene calls are TRBV7-6 and TRBJ2-5; no reliable D call. V was cut by 5 bases and J by 5 bases, with 12 bases left in between. This CDR3 is built from 13 residues. The germline gives CDR1 SGHVS, CDR2 FNYEAQ. The chain's CDR3 is CASSLRWWETQYF. CDR3 DNA: TGTGCCAGCAGCCTAAGGTGGTGGGAGACCCAGTACTTC. Together with reference TRBV7-6 and TRBJ2-5, the CDR3 gives the full variable domain: GAGVSQSPRYKVTKRGQDVALRCDPISGHVSLYWYRQALGQGPEFLTYFNYEAQQDKSGLPNDRFSAERPEGSISTLTIQRTEQRDSAMYRCASSLRWWETQYFGPGTRLLVL.

This clone was seen a single time. The chain couples TRBV9 to TRBJ1-2; D is perhaps TRBD1 (6 bases). Trimming cost V 4 bases and J 1 base, with 20 bases left between them. Looked up from germline, CDR1 is SGDLS and CDR2 is YYNGEE. This CDR3 region has 17 residues. The CDR3 spells CASSQGRTASYNYGYTF. The CDR3 DNA reads as TGTGCCAGCAGCCAGGGTCGGACAGCATCTTATAACTATGGCTACACCTTC.

This clone appeared once. The J gene is TRBJ2-5, the V gene TRBV4-2; the D is unclear. This CDR3 has 16 amino acids. The V end was cut by 3 bases, the J end by 4 bases, with 18 bases between. Germline V gene sequence: CDR1 LGHNA, CDR2 YNFKEQ. CDR3 sequence: CASSQSLVNGGETQYF. CDR3 nucleotides: TGTGCCAGCAGCCAGTCCTTAGTTAATGGTGGAGAGACCCAGTACTTC.

The CDR3 DNA sequence: TGTGCCAGCAGTTACTCGAGTCCGGGGCCCTACGAGCAGTACTTC. Translating it yields CASSYSSPGPYEQYF. V gene TRBV6-5 combines with J gene TRBJ2-7; either TRBD1 or TRBD2 may supply D (5 bases each). CDR1 is MNHEY, CDR2 SVGAGI, per germline. The CDR3 has 15 residues. V lost 0 bases, J lost 2 bases, and 11 bases lay in between.

This chain joins TRBV11-2 and TRBJ2-1; the D is unclear. V shed 4 bases and J shed 4 bases, with 20 bases lying between them. Germline V gene data show CDR1 as SGHAT and CDR2 as FQNNGV. The CDR3 sequence is 17 residues long. The CDR3: CASSSKGRREAYNEQFF. The CDR3 DNA sequence: TGTGCCAGCAGCTCCAAAGGGCGGCGAGAAGCTTACAATGAGCAGTTCTTC.

This clone was observed a single time. V usage is TRBV6-5 and J usage is TRBJ1-5, with TRBD1 matching over 11 bases. Germline V lookup: CDR1 MNHEY, CDR2 SVGAGI. V trimming: 6 bases; J trimming: 6 bases; junction bases outside the gene matches: 7. This CDR3 contains 15 residues. CDR3 loop: CASSPDRGQGQPQHF. DNA of the CDR3: TGTGCCAGCAGCCCGGACAGGGGGCAGGGTCAGCCCCAGCATTTT.

This chain joins TRBV29-1 and TRBJ1-2; D unresolved. Trimming removed 3 bases at V and 0 bases at J, with 5 bases between. CDR1 is SQVTM and CDR2 is ANQGSEA in the germline V gene. The CDR3 loop spans 12 amino acids. CDR3 loop: CSVDLSNYGYTF. In DNA, the CDR3 is TGCAGCGTTGATTTGTCTAACTATGGCTACACCTTC.

CDR3 DNA sequence: TGTGCCAGCAGCTTAGTGACCTCTGGCGGTCCGACCTACAATGAGCAGTTCTTC. Amino acids: CASSLVTSGGPTYNEQFF. The J gene is TRBJ2-1, the V gene TRBV7-8; the D is unclear. The CDR3 contains 18 residues. Looked up from germline, CDR1 is SGHVS and CDR2 is FQNEAQ. Trimming cost V 1 base and J 2 bases, with 18 bases left between them.

CDR3 bases: TGTGCCAGCAGTCTGGGATTTTTGGGGACTGGAAACACCATATATTTT. It encodes CASSLGFLGTGNTIYF. The chain recombines TRBV7-9 with TRBJ1-3, with D unresolved. Looked up from germline, CDR1 is SEHNR and CDR2 is FQNEAQ (reference sequence). The CDR3 covers 16 residues. Trimming pared 6 bases from V and 2 bases from J, leaving 17 bases between.

This chain connects TRBV5-1 to TRBJ1-2; D may be TRBD1 (5 bases). Germline V CDR1 and CDR2: SGHRS, YFSETQ. The V end was cut by 0 bases, the J end by 4 bases, with 16 bases between. The length of the CDR3 is 16 residues. This CDR3 is CASSLDELQAIYGYTF. CDR3 nucleotides: TGCGCCAGCAGCTTGGACGAACTACAGGCGATCTATGGCTACACCTTC.